This TCR beta chain emerged from a study of T cells expressing NK-cell markers. Study in general: It was sorted CD3+CD56-NKG2C+, CD3+CD56+NKG2C- and CD3+CD56+NKG2C+ T cells that provided the TCR beta repertoires. Sequenced donors, eight in total, included seven who were HCMV-seropositive and one who was seronegative.

CDR1 is MGHRA, CDR2 YSYEKL, per germline. This CDR3 is built from 13 residues. General observations from the study: No clear determination of HCMV specificity was made for expanded NKG2C+ T cell clones.

TCR beta cDNA was generated via 5'RACE template switching incorporating UMIs. TCRdb re-called the 5' RACE reads, yielding one record per CDR3 amino acid sequence without DNA. The sample table sets out 400,000 to 500,000 distinct CDR3 sequences. Concerning this clonotype: Its antigen is undetermined.

The source of this sequence is a woman aged 18-69 years in good health. What was sequenced was blood T cells: a sorted CD56 or NKG2C T cell subset, CD4+ or CD8+ T cells, or bulk PBMC T cells (not recorded which). This chain uses TRBV4-1 with TRBJ2-1. The CDR3 here is CASSQDYWVEQFF.